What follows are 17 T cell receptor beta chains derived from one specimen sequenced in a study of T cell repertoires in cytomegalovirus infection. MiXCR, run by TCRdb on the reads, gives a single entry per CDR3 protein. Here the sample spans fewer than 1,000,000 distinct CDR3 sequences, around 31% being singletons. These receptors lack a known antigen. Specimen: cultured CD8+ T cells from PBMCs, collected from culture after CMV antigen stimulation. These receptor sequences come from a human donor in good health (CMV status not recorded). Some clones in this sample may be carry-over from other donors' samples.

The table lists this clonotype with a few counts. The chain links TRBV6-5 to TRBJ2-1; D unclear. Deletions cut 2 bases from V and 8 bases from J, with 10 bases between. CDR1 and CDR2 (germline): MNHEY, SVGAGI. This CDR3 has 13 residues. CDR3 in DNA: TGTGCCAGCAGTTACACCACGAGCCATGAGCAGTTCTTC. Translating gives CASSYTTSHEQFF.

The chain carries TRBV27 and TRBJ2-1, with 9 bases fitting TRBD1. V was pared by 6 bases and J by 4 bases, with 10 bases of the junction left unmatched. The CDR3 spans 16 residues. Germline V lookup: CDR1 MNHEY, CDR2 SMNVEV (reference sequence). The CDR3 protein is CASRWGGTGTYNEQFF. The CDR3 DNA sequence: TGTGCCAGCAGGTGGGGCGGGACAGGGACGTACAATGAGCAGTTCTTC.

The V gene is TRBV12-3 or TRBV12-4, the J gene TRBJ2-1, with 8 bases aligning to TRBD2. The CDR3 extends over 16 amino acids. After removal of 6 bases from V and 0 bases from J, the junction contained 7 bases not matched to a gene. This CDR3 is CASSPTSESSYNEQFF. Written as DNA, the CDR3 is TGTGCCAGCAGCCCGACTAGCGAGAGCTCCTACAATGAGCAGTTCTTC.

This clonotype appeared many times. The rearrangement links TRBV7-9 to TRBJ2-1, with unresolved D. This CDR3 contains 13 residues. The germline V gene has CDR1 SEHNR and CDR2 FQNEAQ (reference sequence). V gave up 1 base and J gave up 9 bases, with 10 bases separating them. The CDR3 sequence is CASSLGPTGEQFF. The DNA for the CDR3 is TGTGCCAGCAGCTTAGGTCCAACGGGTGAGCAGTTCTTC.

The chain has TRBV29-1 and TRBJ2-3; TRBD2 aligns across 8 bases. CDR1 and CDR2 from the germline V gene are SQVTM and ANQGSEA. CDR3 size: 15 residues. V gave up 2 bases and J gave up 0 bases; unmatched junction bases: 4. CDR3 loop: CSVEPGLESTDTQYF. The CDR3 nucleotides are TGCAGCGTTGAACCGGGACTAGAGAGCACAGATACGCAGTATTTT.

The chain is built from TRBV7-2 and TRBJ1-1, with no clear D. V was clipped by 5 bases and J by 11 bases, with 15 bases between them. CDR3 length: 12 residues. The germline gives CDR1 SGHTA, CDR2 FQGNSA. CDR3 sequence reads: CASSPPGIGAFF. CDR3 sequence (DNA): TGTGCCAGCAGCCCGCCCGGGATTGGGGCTTTCTTT.

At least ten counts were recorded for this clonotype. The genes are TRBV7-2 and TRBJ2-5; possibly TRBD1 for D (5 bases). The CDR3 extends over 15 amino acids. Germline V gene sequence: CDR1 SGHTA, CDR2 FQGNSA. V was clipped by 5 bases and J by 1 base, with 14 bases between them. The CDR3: CASSPHWGFQETQYF. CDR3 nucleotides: TGTGCCAGCAGCCCCCATTGGGGCTTCCAAGAGACCCAGTACTTC.

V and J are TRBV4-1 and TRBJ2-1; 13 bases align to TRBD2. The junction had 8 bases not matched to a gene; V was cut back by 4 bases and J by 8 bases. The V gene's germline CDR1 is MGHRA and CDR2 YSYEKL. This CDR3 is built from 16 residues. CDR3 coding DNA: TGCGCCAGCAGCCTGAGGACTAGCGGGGGACTGTATGAGCAGTTCTTC. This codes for CASSLRTSGGLYEQFF.

The CDR3 protein is CASSYNTDTDTQYF. As DNA, the CDR3 is TGTGCCAGCAGTTATAACACAGACACAGATACGCAGTATTTT. The rearrangement uses TRBV6-5 and TRBJ2-3, with D unresolved. The CDR3 spans 14 residues. Germline V gene sequence: CDR1 MNHEY, CDR2 SVGAGI. V dropped 3 bases and J dropped 2 bases, with 9 bases sitting between them.

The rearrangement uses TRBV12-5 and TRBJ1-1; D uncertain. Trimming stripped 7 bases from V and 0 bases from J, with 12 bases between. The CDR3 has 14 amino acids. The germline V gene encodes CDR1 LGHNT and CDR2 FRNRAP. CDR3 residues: CASVPPDMNTEAFF. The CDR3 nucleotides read TGTGCTAGTGTTCCCCCCGATATGAACACTGAAGCTTTCTTT.

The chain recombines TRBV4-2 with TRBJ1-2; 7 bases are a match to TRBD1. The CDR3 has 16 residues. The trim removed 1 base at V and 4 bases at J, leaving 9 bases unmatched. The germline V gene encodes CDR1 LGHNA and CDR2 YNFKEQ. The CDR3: CASSQAGGQDLYGYTF. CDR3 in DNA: TGTGCCAGCAGCCAAGCTGGCGGACAGGACCTCTATGGCTACACCTTC.

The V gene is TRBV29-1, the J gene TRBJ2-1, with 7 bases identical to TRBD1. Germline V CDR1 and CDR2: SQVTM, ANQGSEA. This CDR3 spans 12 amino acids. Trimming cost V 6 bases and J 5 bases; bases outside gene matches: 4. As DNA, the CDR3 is TGCAGCGTGGGAACAGGGGACAATGAGCAGTTCTTC. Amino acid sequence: CSVGTGDNEQFF.

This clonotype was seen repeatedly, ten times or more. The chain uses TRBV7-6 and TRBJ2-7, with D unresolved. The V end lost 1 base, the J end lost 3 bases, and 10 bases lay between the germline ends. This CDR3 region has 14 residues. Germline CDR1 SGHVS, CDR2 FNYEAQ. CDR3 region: CASSLGSELYEQYF. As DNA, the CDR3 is TGTGCCAGCAGCTTAGGGTCAGAACTCTACGAGCAGTACTTC.

The CDR3 spells CASSSHWDQPQHF. DNA for the CDR3: TGTGCCAGCAGTTCTCACTGGGATCAGCCCCAGCATTTT. The chain has TRBV27 and TRBJ1-5; no reliable D call. The CDR3 is 13 residues long. Germline V gene sequence: CDR1 MNHEY, CDR2 SMNVEV (reference sequence). V was pared by 4 bases and J by 5 bases, with 9 bases between.

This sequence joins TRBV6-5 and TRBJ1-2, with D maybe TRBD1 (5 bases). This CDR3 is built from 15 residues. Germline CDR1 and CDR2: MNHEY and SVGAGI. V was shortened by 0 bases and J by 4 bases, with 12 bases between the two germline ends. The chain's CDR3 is CASSYSSGTIYGYTF. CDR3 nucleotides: TGTGCCAGCAGTTACTCCTCAGGGACCATCTATGGCTACACCTTC.

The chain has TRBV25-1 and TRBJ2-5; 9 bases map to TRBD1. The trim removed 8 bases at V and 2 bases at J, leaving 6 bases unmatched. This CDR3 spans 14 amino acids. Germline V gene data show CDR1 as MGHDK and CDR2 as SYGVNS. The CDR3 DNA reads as TGTGCCAGCGGGACAGGGTCCGTTCAAGAGACCCAGTACTTC. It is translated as CASGTGSVQETQYF. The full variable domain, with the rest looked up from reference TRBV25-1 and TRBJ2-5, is EADIYQTPRYLVIGTGKKITLECSQTMGHDKMYWYQQDPGMELHLIHYSYGVNSTEKGDLSSESTVSRIRTEHFPLTLESARPSHTSQYLCASGTGSVQETQYFGPGTRLLVL.

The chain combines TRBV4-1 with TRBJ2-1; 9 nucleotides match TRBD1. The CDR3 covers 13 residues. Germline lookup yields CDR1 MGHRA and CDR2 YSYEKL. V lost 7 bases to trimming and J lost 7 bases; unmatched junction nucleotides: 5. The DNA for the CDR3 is TGCGCCAGCAACAGGGGGCCGGGTAATGAGCAGTTCTTC. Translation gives CASNRGPGNEQFF.